This is a list of T cell receptor beta chains from one sample in a study of blood T cell repertoires in COVID-19. Profiling relied on immunoSEQ multiplex PCR, and the TCRdb table lists in-frame clones only, not all of them. The sample includes about 220,000 clones, over 80% seen only once; the top ten take approximately 6.2%. Sequencing was done on a sample of PBMCs or T cells enriched from blood (not recorded which). Receptors originate from a middle-aged woman who had recovered from COVID-19. Both conserved end residues are part of each CDR3. A D gene is named only where the DNA matches it firmly. Clone size is shown for a subset of rows, as once, few, many or a class of expanded clone.

V gene	D gene	J gene	CDR3 length	clone size	CDR3 DNA	CDR3 protein
TRBV4-1	TRBD1	TRBJ1-2	17	-	TGCGCCAGCAGCCTGTCCCAAGCCGGGACAGGGCGGCATGGCTACACCTTC	CASSLSQAGTGRHGYTF
TRBV7-2	-	TRBJ2-5	16	-	TGTGCCAGCAGCCAAACATTTGGCACAGCTCAAGAGACCCAGTACTTC	CASSQTFGTAQETQYF
TRBV7-9	TRBD1	TRBJ1-4	14	-	TGTGCCAGCAGCCTGGGACAGCGTAATGAAAAACTGTTTTTT	CASSLGQRNEKLFF
TRBV5-4	-	TRBJ1-5	14	-	TGTGCCAGCAGCTTGGATCCAGAAAGTCAGCCCCAGCATTTT	CASSLDPESQPQHF
TRBV6-2/TRBV6-3	-	TRBJ2-1	14	-	TGTGCCAGCAGCCCACTAGAATCCGTGAACGGGCAGTTCTTC	CASSPLESVNGQFF
TRBV5-4	-	TRBJ1-6	15	-	TGTGCCAGCAGCTTTTTTCGCAGTACTAATTCACCCCTCCACTTT	CASSFFRSTNSPLHF
TRBV28	TRBD2	TRBJ2-1	17	-	TGTGCCAGCAGTTTGACTAGCGGGACCAGCTCCTACAATGAGCAGTTCTTC	CASSLTSGTSSYNEQFF
TRBV10-3	-	TRBJ1-3	13	-	TGTGCCATCAGTCAAGCCTCTGGAAACACCATATATTTT	CAISQASGNTIYF
TRBV2	TRBD2	TRBJ2-5	15	-	TGTGCCAGCGCCGGACCGGGGGAGGGCCAGGAGACCCAGTACTTC	CASAGPGEGQETQYF
TRBV10-3	-	TRBJ2-3	12	-	TGTGCCATCAGTGAGTCCGGGGATACGCAGTATTTT	CAISESGDTQYF
TRBV20-1	-	TRBJ2-1	11	-	TGCAGTGCCACTCCTAGTCATGAGCAGTTCTTC	CSATPSHEQFF
TRBV28	TRBD1	TRBJ1-2	13	few	TGTGCCAGCAGTTTAACAGGGGCCTATGGCTACACCTTC	CASSLTGAYGYTF
TRBV28	-	TRBJ1-2	12	few	TGTGCCAGCAGTTTACAGGGTTGGGGCTACACCTTC	CASSLQGWGYTF
TRBV5-1	-	TRBJ1-5	15	once	TGCGCCAGCAGAGGGGGATTGGACGGCAATCAGCCCCAGCATTTT	CASRGGLDGNQPQHF
TRBV2	TRBD1	TRBJ1-6	14	-	TGTGCCAGCAGTATAGACAGGGCGAATTCACCCCTCCACTTT	CASSIDRANSPLHF
TRBV6-5	TRBD1	TRBJ1-2	16	-	TGTGCCAGCAGTTACTCGTATGGGACAGTCAACTATGGCTACACCTTC	CASSYSYGTVNYGYTF
TRBV27	TRBD1	TRBJ1-2	13	-	TGTGCCAGCAGTCGACAGGGCTCCTATGGCTACACCTTC	CASSRQGSYGYTF
TRBV11-3	TRBD2	TRBJ2-3	16	-	TGTGCCAGCAGCTTAGGCGGACTAGCGGGCACAGATACGCAGTATTTT	CASSLGGLAGTDTQYF